This TCR beta chain was sequenced in a study of human T cells and chemical hapten exposure. The CDR3 is 16 residues long. J gave up 0 bases and V 8 bases, and 10 bases lay outside the gene matches. The V gene's germline CDR1 is MNHEY and CDR2 SVGEGT. TCRdb redid the calling of the RACE reads with MiXCR, one entry per CDR3 protein. Of approximately 82,000 distinct CDR3 sequences listed, more than 9% are singletons. This clonotype was seen repeatedly, ten times or more. Time point here: patch test 1, 2 weeks after DPC sensitization. Treatment given: therapeutic diphenylcyclopropenone sensitization with weekly scalp DPC. People who gave samples had alopecia, were 18 to 70 years old, and were suitable for DPC.

The genes are TRBV6-2 or TRBV6-3 and TRBJ1-3; TRBD1 agrees at 7 bases. The TCR originated in a man aged 40-50 years with alopecia areata. Some clones in this sample may be carry-over from other donors' samples. Sequencing was performed on whole blood, taken in connection with sensitization to the hapten diphenylcyclopropenone (DPC). DNA for the CDR3: TGTGCCAGCCTGAAACCGGGGACAGCCTCTGGAAACACCATATATTTT. This codes for CASLKPGTASGNTIYF.